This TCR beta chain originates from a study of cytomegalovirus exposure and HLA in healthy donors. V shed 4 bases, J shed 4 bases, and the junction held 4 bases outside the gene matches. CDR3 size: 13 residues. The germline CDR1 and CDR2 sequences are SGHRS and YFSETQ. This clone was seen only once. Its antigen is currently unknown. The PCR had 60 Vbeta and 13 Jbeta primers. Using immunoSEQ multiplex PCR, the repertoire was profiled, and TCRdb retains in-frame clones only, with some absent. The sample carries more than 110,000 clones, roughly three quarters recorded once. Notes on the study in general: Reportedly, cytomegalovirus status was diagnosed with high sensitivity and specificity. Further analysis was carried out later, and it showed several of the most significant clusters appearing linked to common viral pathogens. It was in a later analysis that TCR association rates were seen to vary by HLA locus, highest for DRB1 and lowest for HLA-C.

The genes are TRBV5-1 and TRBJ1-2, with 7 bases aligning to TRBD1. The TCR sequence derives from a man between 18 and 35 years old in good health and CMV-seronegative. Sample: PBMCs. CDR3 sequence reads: CASSQGQLYGYTF. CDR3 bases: TGCGCCAGCAGCCAGGGACAGCTCTATGGCTACACCTTC.